This TCR beta chain is from a study of CD8+ T cells in alopecia areata. Background on the study: The 7-10-week-old female C3H/HeJ mice were given skin taken from approximately 6-12-month-old C3H/HeJ graft donors that had spontaneous alopecia. Broader study findings: Scalp data also include sequences from resident alphabeta T cells of normal skin. It was lesional scalp, especially alopecia totalis/universalis, that showed higher clonality than normal scalp.

Germline CDR1 reads FNHDT; CDR2 reads SITEND (reference sequence). The CDR3 runs 14 residues. The V gene lost 2 bases and the J gene lost 3 bases, with 10 bases spanning the gap. Concerning this clone: Its antigen is as yet unknown. Mouse gene names and germline throughout. The read ends 4 residues shy of where the CDR3 ends; the end is completed using the germline J gene.

Reverse transcribed after extraction, RNA yielded cDNA as the sequencing template. Generated by immunoSEQ multiplex PCR, the TCRdb table keeps only in-frame clones and is missing some. The sample contains over 100,000 clones, none of them singletons. This TCR was recovered from a C3H/HeJ mouse with alopecia areata. MHC haplotype: H2-k. V is TRBV19 and J is TRBJ2-5; D is possibly TRBD2 (6 bases). The sequenced material came from lesional skin. This chain's CDR3 is CASSIALGQDTQYF. Incomplete CDR3 DNA: TGTGCCAGCAGTATTGCCCTGGGGCAAGAC.